This T cell receptor (beta chain) stems from a study of cytomegalovirus exposure and HLA in healthy donors. The PCR ran on 60 Vbeta and 13 Jbeta primers. Clones were sequenced by immunoSEQ multiplex PCR, and TCRdb holds only the in-frame ones, with some missing. The data show around 140,000 clones, roughly four fifths seen once. The CDR3 sequence is 16 residues long. The V gene end was trimmed by 6 bases and the J gene end by 3 bases; junction bases not matched to a gene: 10. The germline V gene encodes CDR1 SNHLY and CDR2 FYNNEI. This TCR was sampled from a woman aged 45-65 years in good health and CMV-seropositive. The rearrangement links TRBV2 to TRBJ2-2, with 7 bases identical to TRBD1. The specimen sequenced was PBMCs. CDR3 amino acids: CASRNRQGVYTGELFF. Here the CDR3 DNA reads TGTGCCAGCAGGAACCGACAGGGAGTTTACACCGGGGAGCTGTTTTTT.